Detailed here is one T cell receptor (beta chain). Its antigen remains unknown. TCRdb called the RT-PCR reads again in MiXCR, with one record for every CDR3 protein. This sample carries under 200,000 distinct CDR3 sequences, about 10% of them seen once, and the ten largest clones take roughly 40%. The sample originates from a study of response to subunit inactivated influenza vaccine. The study's findings and limits: Authors suggested seasonal influenza vaccinations each recruit few new T cells.

Sequences were derived from CD8+ T cells sorted from PBMCs, sampled less than 30 months after vaccination. This sequence was found in a man between 50 and 75 years old who received an inactivated influenza vaccine.

The CDR3: CASSPLRGGNTIYF. The CDR3 nucleotides are TGTGCCAGCAGCCCCCTGAGGGGTGGAAACACCATATATTTT. J is TRBJ1-3 and V is TRBV13; D perhaps matches TRBD1 (5 bases). V was shortened by 5 bases and J by 3 bases, with 11 bases between the two germline ends. The germline V gene has CDR1 PRHDT and CDR2 FYEKMQ (reference sequence). This CDR3 contains 14 residues.